These T cell receptor beta chains were read from a single sample in a study of naive and memory T cell subsets. TCRdb re-derived calls from the 5' RACE reads in MiXCR, one entry per CDR3 protein. The table lists approximately 24,000 distinct CDR3 sequences, around 21% of them singletons. Receptors were obtained from a female donor in good health. CDR3s include the opening cysteine and the closing phenylalanine or tryptophan. The order of the fields is V gene, D gene, CDR3 protein. D genes are given only for firm matches.

v_call: TRBV7-2; d_call: TRBD1; cdr3_aa: CASSQTGQGFFGELFF
v_call: TRBV20-1; d_call: TRBD1; cdr3_aa: CSAHWTGDKNIQYF
v_call: TRBV6-4; d_call: -; cdr3_aa: CASSGGTWNEKLFF
v_call: TRBV12-3/TRBV12-4; d_call: TRBD1; cdr3_aa: CASRVEGRGRGYTF
v_call: TRBV10-3; d_call: -; cdr3_aa: CAITRDLSSYNEQFF
v_call: TRBV6-1; d_call: -; cdr3_aa: CASRSGPPLMNYEQYF
v_call: TRBV29-1; d_call: -; cdr3_aa: CSYGDNGYTF
v_call: TRBV7-9; d_call: -; cdr3_aa: CASRQDLNEQFF
v_call: TRBV29-1; d_call: -; cdr3_aa: CSVDTLAYGYTF
v_call: TRBV10-3; d_call: TRBD1; cdr3_aa: CAISDSGTAGYGYTF
v_call: TRBV20-1; d_call: -; cdr3_aa: CSARDRGVVSKGYTF
v_call: TRBV20-1; d_call: TRBD1; cdr3_aa: CSARRQGGDQPQHF
v_call: TRBV29-1; d_call: -; cdr3_aa: CSVTATDTQYF
v_call: TRBV29-1; d_call: -; cdr3_aa: CSGVVSGNTIYF
v_call: TRBV10-3; d_call: -; cdr3_aa: CAINGGGIFGYTF
v_call: TRBV29-1; d_call: -; cdr3_aa: CSAGRFNTEAFF
v_call: TRBV27; d_call: -; cdr3_aa: CASSSGTTYEQYF
v_call: TRBV20-1; d_call: TRBD2; cdr3_aa: CSARPPGLPNEQFF
v_call: TRBV29-1; d_call: -; cdr3_aa: CSVGDFAKETQYF
v_call: TRBV15; d_call: -; cdr3_aa: CATSTYRTEAFF
v_call: TRBV29-1; d_call: TRBD1; cdr3_aa: CSVKTGVGELFF
v_call: TRBV29-1; d_call: -; cdr3_aa: CSATSVGYEQYF
v_call: TRBV7-8; d_call: TRBD2; cdr3_aa: CASSPTSDYDTQYF
v_call: TRBV6-6; d_call: -; cdr3_aa: CASSYGFEGRQPQHF
v_call: TRBV14; d_call: -; cdr3_aa: CASSRDRETQYF
v_call: TRBV29-1; d_call: TRBD1; cdr3_aa: CSVRTPGQRQETQYF
v_call: TRBV7-2; d_call: -; cdr3_aa: CASRGGTEAFF
v_call: TRBV7-9; d_call: TRBD1; cdr3_aa: CASSPLFGTAIDTQYF
v_call: TRBV4-3; d_call: TRBD1; cdr3_aa: CASSQTWTGNYNEQFF
v_call: TRBV7-9; d_call: -; cdr3_aa: CASSSPPGETQYF
v_call: TRBV18; d_call: -; cdr3_aa: CASSPLETGIYEQYF
v_call: TRBV6-5; d_call: TRBD1; cdr3_aa: CASSWDSYNEQFF
v_call: TRBV6-5; d_call: -; cdr3_aa: CASSKGTTWLGNTIYF
v_call: TRBV13; d_call: -; cdr3_aa: CASSLVGVWEAFF
v_call: TRBV6-6; d_call: TRBD2; cdr3_aa: CATLTGRESGELFF
v_call: TRBV10-3; d_call: TRBD1; cdr3_aa: CAISADRAPSDTQYF
v_call: TRBV12-3/TRBV12-4; d_call: TRBD2; cdr3_aa: CASGIAGGREQYF
v_call: TRBV29-1; d_call: -; cdr3_aa: CSVVNSMKTQYF
v_call: TRBV20-1; d_call: -; cdr3_aa: CSARGLASYNEQFF
v_call: TRBV4-1; d_call: TRBD2; cdr3_aa: CASSLRTSGGYVDNEQFF
v_call: TRBV7-2; d_call: TRBD2; cdr3_aa: CASSLAGLAIGELFF
v_call: TRBV5-5; d_call: -; cdr3_aa: CASSLDANTEAFF
v_call: TRBV6-2/TRBV6-3; d_call: -; cdr3_aa: CASSSKGSYNEQFF
v_call: TRBV27; d_call: -; cdr3_aa: CASSLNGGNTEAFF
v_call: TRBV20-1; d_call: -; cdr3_aa: CSARGPDTQYF
v_call: TRBV6-2/TRBV6-3; d_call: TRBD1; cdr3_aa: CASSPGTGRGTDTQYF
v_call: TRBV18; d_call: -; cdr3_aa: CASSGTEHQETQYF
v_call: TRBV20-1; d_call: -; cdr3_aa: CSARDNRIFGETQYF
v_call: TRBV20-1; d_call: TRBD1; cdr3_aa: CSALTSTGEETQYF
v_call: TRBV20-1; d_call: -; cdr3_aa: CSARGWGDTQYF
v_call: TRBV6-5; d_call: TRBD1; cdr3_aa: CASRPGGAGTQYF